These 27 T cell receptor beta chains originate from one sample sequenced in a study of neoadjuvant anti-PD-1 for oral cavity cancer. Profiling relied on immunoSEQ multiplex PCR, and the TCRdb table lists in-frame clones only, not all of them. The table records tens of thousands of clones, around 80% of them present only once. The starting material was PBMCs, obtained before nivolumab (anti-PD-1) treatment. All receptors come from a person aged 35-80 years with oral cavity squamous cell carcinoma.

The genes are TRBV29-1 and TRBJ2-1; tentative D call: TRBD2 (6 bases). The V and J ends lost 0 bases and 7 bases respectively, with 25 bases between them. The germline CDR1 and CDR2 sequences are SQVTM and ANQGSEA. The CDR3 sequence is 18 residues long. DNA for the CDR3: TGCAGCGTTGAAGATTTTGGCGGGGAACAGACGCGGTTTAATGAGCAGTTCTTC. Protein product: CSVEDFGGEQTRFNEQFF.

V gene TRBV5-1 combines with J gene TRBJ2-3; perhaps TRBD1 as D (6 bases). The CDR3 covers 16 residues. CDR1 is SGHRS, CDR2 YFSETQ, per germline. The germline V and J ends were trimmed by 3 bases and 0 bases, with 14 bases remaining between them. CDR3 loop: CASSSTGMPSTDTQYF. CDR3 sequence (DNA): TGCGCCAGCAGCTCTACAGGGATGCCTAGCACAGATACGCAGTATTTT.

The chain's CDR3 is CAISETDRGTEAFF. The CDR3 DNA is TGTGCCATCAGTGAGACCGACAGGGGTACTGAAGCTTTCTTT. V usage is TRBV10-3 and J usage is TRBJ1-1, with 8 bases fitting TRBD1. The CDR3 sequence is 14 residues long. J gave up 5 bases and V 2 bases, and 4 bases lay outside the gene matches. Per germline, CDR1 ENHRY and CDR2 SYGVKD.

This clone is a singleton in its sample. The chain uses TRBV12-5 and TRBJ1-2; D uncertain. Trimming cost V 1 base and J 0 bases, with 15 bases left between them. The germline V gene encodes CDR1 LGHNT and CDR2 FRNRAP. There are 17 residues in the CDR3. CDR3 region: CASGLARRTLPNYGYTF. As DNA, the CDR3 is TGTGCTAGTGGTTTGGCAAGGCGGACTCTTCCTAACTATGGCTACACCTTC. Supplemented by reference TRBV12-5 and TRBJ1-2, the full variable domain reads DARVTQTPRHKVTEMGQEVTMRCQPILGHNTVFWYRQTMMQGLELLAYFRNRAPLDDSGMPKDRFSAEMPDATLATLKIQPSEPRDSAVYFCASGLARRTLPNYGYTFGSGTRLTVV.

The V call is TRBV19, the J call TRBJ2-7; D may correspond to TRBD1 or TRBD2 (5 bases each). The germline CDR1 and CDR2 sequences are LNHDA and SQIVND (reference sequence). V was shortened by 4 bases and J by 4 bases, with 14 bases between the two germline ends. This CDR3 is built from 14 residues. The CDR3 loop reads CASSTVGTAYEQYF. CDR3 coding DNA: TGTGCCAGTAGTACCGTCGGGACCGCGTACGAGCAGTACTTC.

The genes are TRBV5-6 and TRBJ1-1; no reliable D call. The CDR3 runs 11 residues. The V end was cut by 2 bases, the J end by 5 bases, with 4 bases between. Germline V CDR1 and CDR2: SGHDT, YYEEEE. The CDR3 region is CASSFETEAFF. CDR3 bases: TGTGCCAGCAGCTTTGAGACTGAAGCTTTCTTT.

The chain links TRBV5-1 to TRBJ2-3, with TRBD1 identical over 10 bases. The CDR3 length is 15 residues. V shed 0 bases, J shed 4 bases, and the junction held 2 bases outside the gene matches. Germline assignment: CDR1 SGHRS and CDR2 YFSETQ. In nucleotides, the CDR3 is TGCGCCAGCAGCTTGGACGGGACAGGGGCAGATACGCAGTATTTT. It is translated as CASSLDGTGADTQYF.

V usage is TRBV30 and J usage is TRBJ2-7; unclear D gene. The CDR3 contains 13 residues. Trimming shortened V by 5 bases and J by 2 bases, and 13 bases separated the two germline ends. CDR1 and CDR2 (germline): GTSNPN, SVGIG (reference sequence). The CDR3: CAWSPRVTYEQYF. The CDR3 nucleotides read TGTGCCTGGTCCCCCCGCGTCACCTACGAGCAGTACTTC.

Only one count was recorded for this clone. The J gene is TRBJ2-1, the V gene TRBV5-3; tentatively, D is TRBD2 (7 bases). TRBV5-3 is known as an ORF, though its function is uncertain. The CDR3 has 16 amino acids. Trimming shortened V by 6 bases and J by 0 bases, and 16 bases separated the two germline ends. The CDR3 sequence: CARTASGQSSYNEQFF. The CDR3 region has the DNA TGTGCCAGAACGGCTAGCGGACAGAGCTCCTACAATGAGCAGTTCTTC.

This rearrangement joins TRBV10-3 to TRBJ1-5; D is perhaps TRBD1 (5 bases). This CDR3 has 13 amino acids. Between the trimmed V and J ends, which lost 10 bases and 1 base, there was a span of 11 bases. Germline loops: CDR1 ENHRY, CDR2 SYGVKD. The CDR3 bases are TGTGCCACCTCAGGGAGCAGCAATCAGCCCCAGCATTTT. The encoded protein is CATSGSSNQPQHF.

The V call is TRBV6-4, the J call TRBJ1-2; TRBD1 agrees at 8 bases. Trimming took 8 bases from V and 7 from J; bases not matched to a gene: 12. The CDR3 loop spans 14 amino acids. The V gene's germline CDR1 is MRHNA and CDR2 SNTAGT. This chain's CDR3 is CASVGRQGAGGYTF. The CDR3 region has the DNA TGTGCCAGCGTCGGGCGGCAGGGGGCGGGTGGCTACACCTTC.

The chain has TRBV6-1 and TRBJ2-6; D call uncertain. This CDR3 contains 14 residues. V lost 3 bases and J 7 bases, leaving 10 bases between the germline ends. Germline V gene data show CDR1 as MNHNS and CDR2 as SASEGT. CDR3 protein: CASSDSLNANVLTF. The DNA of the CDR3 is TGTGCCAGCAGTGACTCCCTGAATGCCAACGTCCTGACTTTC.

In its sample, this clone was seen a few times. V gene TRBV5-1 combines with J gene TRBJ1-5; 7 bases are shared with TRBD1. Trimming cost V 1 base and J 5 bases; bases outside gene matches: 6. This CDR3 is built from 15 residues. The germline gives CDR1 SGHRS, CDR2 YFSETQ. The CDR3 protein is CASSLSDRVDQPQHF. CDR3 DNA: TGCGCCAGCAGCTTGTCAGACAGGGTGGATCAGCCCCAGCATTTT.

CDR3 coding DNA: TGTGCCAGCAGTCCACCTCGGATTGAGCAGTTCTTC. Translated, it gives CASSPPRIEQFF. The gene calls are TRBV7-2 and TRBJ2-1; D remains ambiguous. The CDR3 is 12 amino acids. Trimming pared 6 bases from V and 9 bases from J, leaving 12 bases between. Germline V gene data show CDR1 as SGHTA and CDR2 as FQGNSA.

CDR3 nucleotides: TGTGCCAGCAGCTTGGGGGCAGGGAACACTGAAGCTTTCTTT. Encoded protein: CASSLGAGNTEAFF. V and J are TRBV5-6 and TRBJ1-1; D gene uncertain. Germline V gene data show CDR1 as SGHDT and CDR2 as YYEEEE. The V end was cut by 0 bases, the J end by 1 base, with 7 bases between. This CDR3 is 14 amino acids long.

The J gene is TRBJ2-4, the V gene TRBV7-8; TRBD2 is a possible D gene (6 bases). CDR1 and CDR2 (germline): SGHVS, FQNEAQ. The CDR3 loop spans 16 amino acids. The V and J ends lost 5 bases and 3 bases respectively, with 17 bases between them. CDR3: CASSPLADGGKNIQYF. Here the CDR3 DNA reads TGTGCCAGCAGCCCCTTGGCAGACGGGGGCAAAAACATTCAGTACTTC.

The V gene is TRBV28, the J gene TRBJ2-7; 7 bases map to TRBD2. The CDR3 sequence is 17 residues long. Germline-derived CDR1 and CDR2 are MDHEN and SYDVKM. J was trimmed by 6 bases and V by 6 bases; bases with no gene match: 20. CDR3 nucleotide sequence: TGTGCCAGCAGCCCCGGGTTGAGGGAGGGCCGACTGCTCGAGCAGTACTTC. Translation gives CASSPGLREGRLLEQYF.

The table lists this clone with a few counts. The V gene is TRBV6-5, the J gene TRBJ1-1; possible D gene TRBD1, 6 bases. Between the trimmed V and J ends, which lost 5 bases and 5 bases, there was a span of 18 bases. There are 15 residues in the CDR3. From germline, CDR1 is MNHEY and CDR2 SVGAGI. The CDR3 region has the DNA TGTGCCAGCAGTCGGGCGGGGGCCCGGGATACTGAAGCTTTCTTT. This codes for CASSRAGARDTEAFF.

In its sample, this clone was seen once. The chain has TRBV6-5 and TRBJ2-1; 7 positions match TRBD2. Germline trimming cut 2 bases from V and 2 bases from J; bases unmatched to any gene: 6. The CDR3 has 16 residues. Germline lookup yields CDR1 MNHEY and CDR2 SVGAGI. The DNA of the CDR3 is TGTGCCAGCAGTTACGGGTCTAGCGGCCCCTACAATGAGCAGTTCTTC. This translates into CASSYGSSGPYNEQFF.

This clone is a singleton in its sample. For the CDR3, the DNA is TGTGCCAGCAGTGAAGGGGTAGGGTTGTTTGGTCTACACACCTTC. Translation: CASSEGVGLFGLHTF. The genes are TRBV6-1 and TRBJ1-2; no definite D call. The V end was cut by 1 base, the J end by 12 bases, with 21 bases between. The CDR3 length is 15 residues. Germline CDR1 and CDR2: MNHNS and SASEGT.

The chain has TRBV5-1 and TRBJ1-1; D remains unclear. This CDR3 is built from 11 residues. V gave up 4 bases and J gave up 3 bases, with 4 bases separating them. Germline loops: CDR1 SGHRS, CDR2 YFSETQ. The CDR3 region is CASSDYTEAFF. In DNA, the CDR3 is TGCGCCAGCAGCGACTACACTGAAGCTTTCTTT.

Regarding this clone: Other DNA sequences from this sample encode an identical CDR3 as well. The chain recombines TRBV6-1 with TRBJ2-7; D is undetermined. Germline V gives CDR1 MNHNS, CDR2 SASEGT. This CDR3 has 10 amino acids. V was cut by 10 bases and J by 0 bases, with 4 bases left in between. The CDR3, as DNA: TGTGCCATAGACTCCTACGAGCAGTACTTC. Protein: CAIDSYEQYF.

The chain joins TRBV5-1 to TRBJ2-7; D possibly uses TRBD1 or TRBD2 (5 bases each). Trimming shortened V by 3 bases and J by 0 bases, and 10 bases separated the two germline ends. Germline CDR1 is SGHRS and CDR2 is YFSETQ. The CDR3 covers 14 residues. CDR3 in amino acids: CASSSGTASYEQYF. Written as DNA, the CDR3 is TGCGCCAGCAGCTCCGGGACGGCCTCCTACGAGCAGTACTTC.

The chain carries TRBV5-1 and TRBJ2-2; TRBD2 aligns across 7 bases. The CDR3 totals 19 residues. The germline gives CDR1 SGHRS, CDR2 YFSETQ. Trimming removed 3 bases from V and 0 bases from J; junction bases left unmatched: 14. CDR3 DNA: TGCGCCAGCAGCTCCGGTCTTTACGGGAGGTTTACGAACACCGGGGAGCTGTTTTTT. Translating it yields CASSSGLYGRFTNTGELFF.

The chain has TRBV4-1 and TRBJ1-2, with D perhaps matching TRBD1 (5 bases). The CDR3 runs to 14 residues. Germline-derived CDR1 and CDR2 are MGHRA and YSYEKL. Trimming took 1 base from V and 2 from J, leaving 8 bases between them. CDR3 DNA: TGCGCCAGCAGCCAAGTCGGGGGGAACTATGGCTACACCTTC. This encodes CASSQVGGNYGYTF.

This chain uses TRBV7-8 with TRBJ2-1; D may be TRBD2 (5 bases). Germline CDR1 and CDR2: SGHVS and FQNEAQ. V lost 5 bases to trimming and J lost 12 bases, with 11 bases between them. The CDR3 length is 11 residues. The CDR3 DNA is TGTGCCAGCAGCGCCCGGAGGTTGCAGTTCTTC. As protein: CASSARRLQFF. Variable domain in full (rest from reference TRBV7-8 and TRBJ2-1): GAGVSQSPRYKVAKRGQDVALRCDPISGHVSLFWYQQALGQGPEFLTYFQNEAQLDKSGLPSDRFFAERPEGSVSTLKIQRTQQEDSAVYLCASSARRLQFFGPGTRLTVL.

The chain recombines TRBV19 with TRBJ1-2; no definite D call. V lost 6 bases and J 0 bases, leaving 8 bases between the germline ends. CDR3 length equals 13 residues. The V gene's germline CDR1 is LNHDA and CDR2 SQIVND (reference sequence). DNA of the CDR3: TGTGCCAGTAGAAGTCTAGCTAACTATGGCTACACCTTC. Translating gives CASRSLANYGYTF. Combining the CDR3 with reference TRBV19 and TRBJ1-2 gives the whole variable domain DGGITQSPKYLFRKEGQNVTLSCEQNLNHDAMYWYRQDPGQGLRLIYYSQIVNDFQKGDIAEGYSVSREKKESFPLTVTSAQKNPTAFYLCASRSLANYGYTFGSGTRLTVV.